The T cell receptor beta chain under discussion was sequenced for a study of shared clonotypes between healthy human individuals. Study as a whole: Participating donors consisted of a couple of women and a few men aged 18 to 49. Each donor's CD4 naive and CD4 memory cells filled three plates apiece, CD8 naive two, and CD8 memory one. Findings and caveats of the study: With few donors, the genetic and exposure-history diversity represented was limited.

V lost 3 bases, J lost 1 base, and 6 bases stayed unmatched. This CDR3 is built from 18 residues. Germline loops: CDR1 MGHRA, CDR2 YSYEKL. In regard to this clone: The antigen is undetermined.

It was around 180 ng DNA, about 30,000 T cell genomes, that sorted-subset replicate PCRs used. Here immunoSEQ multiplex PCR was the method, and the copy in TCRdb shows in-frame clones only, minus some. The sample contains about 1.5 million clones, roughly 96% of which appear only once. Sequenced: naive CD4+ T cells sorted from blood. Subset reported: CD45RA+ positively selected. This receptor was taken from a young man in good health. This chain links TRBV4-1 with TRBJ2-7, with TRBD2 matching over 16 bases. This chain's CDR3 is CASSHGTSGRVVSYEQYF. DNA for the CDR3: TGCGCCAGCAGCCACGGGACTAGCGGGAGGGTAGTATCCTACGAGCAGTACTTC.